This T cell receptor (beta chain) emerged from a study of blood T cell repertoires in COVID-19. Turning to the study itself: Acute and convalescent COVID-19 specimens originated in the United States, Italy and Spain. T cells, B-cell-depleted T cells, or PBMCs supplied cDNA or gDNA.

Trimming took off 0 bases at V and 4 bases at J, with 18 bases between the two ends. The CDR3 extends over 17 amino acids. Germline values: CDR1 LGHDT, CDR2 YNNKEL (reference sequence). In the authors' methods: Nucleated cell number was recorded as an estimate derived from reference gene primer amplification. Libraries were prepared by immunoSEQ multiplex PCR; TCRdb keeps only in-frame clonotypes and omits some of them. That table supplies the V and J calls and clone size; D and trimming were determined from the DNA. The sample includes 150,000 to 200,000 clones, roughly 80% of them seen just once. This receptor was taken from a woman aged 30 to 39 with acute or convalescent COVID-19. The specimen sequenced was peripheral blood. This chain uses TRBV3-1 (or the pseudogene TRBV3-2) with TRBJ1-2; possibly TRBD1 for D (6 bases). The CDR3 coding sequence is TGTGCCAGCAGCCAAGAAAGATGGTACAGGGCCCCCTATGGCTACACCTTC. It yields the protein CASSQERWYRAPYGYTF.